This T cell receptor beta chain derives from a study of spatial heterogeneity in lung cancer. Time point described: sample taken at primary tumor resection. The input material, whole RNA from tumor, nontumor lung or frozen PBMC, was sequenced unsorted. Patients with untreated early-stage non-small cell lung cancer, numbering around 71, were the donors. Every individual TCR cDNA molecule carried its own unique molecular identifier, which allowed correction of PCR and sequencing errors. TCRdb used MiXCR to reprocess the 5' RACE reads, holding one entry per CDR3 protein. The sample yields 10,000 to 15,000 distinct CDR3 sequences, 3.9% seen once. This clonotype came up many times. As an off-target read in a library built for alpha chains, this beta chain has a frequency of little significance. Source: PBMCs, taken at surgery. This clonotype was sampled from a male donor with early-stage non-small cell lung cancer.

The CDR3 coding sequence is TGTGCCAGCAGCTTGCCGGGACAGGGGACCTACGAGCAGTACTTC. Translation: CASSLPGQGTYEQYF. This chain links TRBV7-2 with TRBJ2-7, with 10 bases identical to TRBD1. Germline values: CDR1 SGHTA, CDR2 FQGNSA. V lost 3 bases, J lost 2 bases, and 4 bases stayed unmatched. This CDR3 comprises 15 residues. The full variable domain, its missing parts supplied by reference TRBV7-2 and TRBJ2-7, is GAGVSQSPSNKVTEKGKDVELRCDPISGHTALYWYRQSLGQGLEFLIYFQGNSAPDKSGLPSDRFSAERTGGSVSTLTIQRTQQEDSAVYLCASSLPGQGTYEQYFGPGTRLTVT.